A selection of T cell receptor beta chains follows, all from one sample in a study of blood T cell repertoires in COVID-19. TCRdb's table, derived via immunoSEQ multiplex PCR, lists solely in-frame clones and lacks some. Counted here are 130,000 to 150,000 clones, approximately 80% occurring once; the ten biggest clones make up 7% to 10%. Sequenced: peripheral blood. The receptor source for this set is a human donor with acute or convalescent COVID-19. The donor label of this sample is uncertain. CDR3s include the opening cysteine and the closing phenylalanine or tryptophan. Fields, in order: V gene, J gene, clone size, D gene, CDR3 protein, CDR3 DNA. D genes are given only for firm matches. Expanded clones are given a class, and other clones once, few, many or no size at all.

TRBV7-3	TRBJ2-2	NA	TRBD2	CASSQSGGLTGELFF	TGTGCCAGCAGCCAAAGCGGGGGGCTCACCGGGGAGCTGTTTTTT
TRBV4-2	TRBJ2-7	NA	NA	CASSQDRRSSYEQYF	TGTGCCAGCAGCCAAGACCGCCGGAGCTCCTACGAGCAGTACTTC
TRBV5-1	TRBJ1-6	NA	NA	CASSMDTSYNSPLHF	TGCGCCAGCAGCATGGACACCTCCTATAATTCACCCCTCCACTTT
TRBV27	TRBJ2-7	once	NA	CASSFVRPGRWEQYF	TGTGCCAGCAGTTTCGTGCGGCCAGGGCGGTGGGAGCAGTACTTC
TRBV12-3/TRBV12-4	TRBJ1-2	NA	NA	CASSLDINGYTF	TGTGCCAGCAGTTTAGACATAAACGGCTACACCTTC
TRBV18	TRBJ1-2	NA	NA	CASSAGPRGGTNYGYTF	TGTGCCAGCTCCGCGGGTCCTAGAGGCGGAACTAACTATGGCTACACCTTC
TRBV29-1	TRBJ2-3	NA	TRBD2	CSVEDLAGGLVNTQYF	TGCAGCGTTGAAGATCTAGCGGGGGGGCTAGTGAATACGCAGTATTTT
TRBV6-5	TRBJ1-2	NA	NA	CASSLGDGYTF	TGTGCCAGCAGTCTAGGGGATGGCTACACCTTC
TRBV7-2	TRBJ1-2	NA	TRBD1	CASTAGRGPYYGYTF	TGTGCCAGCACCGCGGGCAGGGGGCCATACTATGGCTACACCTTC
TRBV5-4	TRBJ1-6	NA	NA	CASSFRGNNSPLHF	TGTGCCAGCAGCTTCAGGGGTAATAATTCACCCCTCCACTTT